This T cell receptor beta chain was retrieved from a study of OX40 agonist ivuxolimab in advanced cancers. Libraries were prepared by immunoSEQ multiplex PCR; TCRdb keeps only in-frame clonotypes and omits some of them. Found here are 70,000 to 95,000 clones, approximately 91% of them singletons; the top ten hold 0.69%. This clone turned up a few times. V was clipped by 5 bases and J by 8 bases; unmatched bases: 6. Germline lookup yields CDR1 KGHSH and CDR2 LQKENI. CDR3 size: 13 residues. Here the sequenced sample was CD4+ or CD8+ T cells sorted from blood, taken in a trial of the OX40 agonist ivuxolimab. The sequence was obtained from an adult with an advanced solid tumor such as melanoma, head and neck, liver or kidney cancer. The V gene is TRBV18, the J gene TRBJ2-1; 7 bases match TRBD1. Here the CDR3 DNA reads TGTGCCAGCTCAACACAGGGGTCCCATGAGCAGTTCTTC. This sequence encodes CASSTQGSHEQFF.